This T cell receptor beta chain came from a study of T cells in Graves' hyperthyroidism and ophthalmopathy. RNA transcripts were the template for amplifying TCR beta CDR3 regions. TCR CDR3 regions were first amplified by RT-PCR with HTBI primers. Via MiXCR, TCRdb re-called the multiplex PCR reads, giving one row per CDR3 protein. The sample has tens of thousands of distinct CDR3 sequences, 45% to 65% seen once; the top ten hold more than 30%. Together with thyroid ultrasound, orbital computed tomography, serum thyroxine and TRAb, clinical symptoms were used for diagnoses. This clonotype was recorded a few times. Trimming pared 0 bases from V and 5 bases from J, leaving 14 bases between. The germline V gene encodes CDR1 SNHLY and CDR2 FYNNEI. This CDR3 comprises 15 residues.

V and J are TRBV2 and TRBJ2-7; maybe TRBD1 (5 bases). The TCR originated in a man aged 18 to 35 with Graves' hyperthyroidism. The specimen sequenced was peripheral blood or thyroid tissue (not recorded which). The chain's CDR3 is CASSEAQVGIDEQYF. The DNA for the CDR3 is TGTGCCAGCAGTGAAGCACAGGTTGGGATCGACGAGCAGTACTTC.